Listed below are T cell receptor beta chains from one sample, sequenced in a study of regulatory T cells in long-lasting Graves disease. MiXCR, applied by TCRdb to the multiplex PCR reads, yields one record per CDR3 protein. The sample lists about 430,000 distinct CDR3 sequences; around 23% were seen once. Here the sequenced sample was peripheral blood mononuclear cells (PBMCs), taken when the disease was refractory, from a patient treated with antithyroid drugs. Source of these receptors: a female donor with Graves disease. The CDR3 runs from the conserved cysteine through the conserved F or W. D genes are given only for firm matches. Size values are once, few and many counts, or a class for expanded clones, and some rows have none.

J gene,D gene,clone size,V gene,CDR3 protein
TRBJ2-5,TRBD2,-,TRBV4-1,CASSSSGDSTSGTQYF
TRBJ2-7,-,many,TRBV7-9,CASSLWTATEQYF
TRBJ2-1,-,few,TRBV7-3,CASSLGRGREGNEQFF
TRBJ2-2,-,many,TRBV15,CATSRDGTTGELFF
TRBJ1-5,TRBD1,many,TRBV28,CASSGPQTGSNQPQHF
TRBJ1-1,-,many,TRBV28,CASSLWATNTEAFF
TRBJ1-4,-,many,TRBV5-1,CASSLFTATNEKLFF
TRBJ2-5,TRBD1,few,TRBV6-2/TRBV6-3,CASSPGTGAMQETQYF
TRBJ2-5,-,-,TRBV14,CASRRLQQETQYF
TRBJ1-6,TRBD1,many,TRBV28,CASIPLQGSPLHF
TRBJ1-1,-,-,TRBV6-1,CASRQGRVNTEAFF
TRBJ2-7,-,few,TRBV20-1,CSARENRVQAYEQYF
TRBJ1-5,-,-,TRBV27,CASSLSGQPQRF
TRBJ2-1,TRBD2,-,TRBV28,CASRRPGTTYNEQFF
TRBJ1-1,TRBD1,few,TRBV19,CASSIVGLAGGDTEAFF
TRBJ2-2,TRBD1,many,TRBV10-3,CATSTGVGTGELFF
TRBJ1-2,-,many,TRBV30,CAWSITKQPYGYTF